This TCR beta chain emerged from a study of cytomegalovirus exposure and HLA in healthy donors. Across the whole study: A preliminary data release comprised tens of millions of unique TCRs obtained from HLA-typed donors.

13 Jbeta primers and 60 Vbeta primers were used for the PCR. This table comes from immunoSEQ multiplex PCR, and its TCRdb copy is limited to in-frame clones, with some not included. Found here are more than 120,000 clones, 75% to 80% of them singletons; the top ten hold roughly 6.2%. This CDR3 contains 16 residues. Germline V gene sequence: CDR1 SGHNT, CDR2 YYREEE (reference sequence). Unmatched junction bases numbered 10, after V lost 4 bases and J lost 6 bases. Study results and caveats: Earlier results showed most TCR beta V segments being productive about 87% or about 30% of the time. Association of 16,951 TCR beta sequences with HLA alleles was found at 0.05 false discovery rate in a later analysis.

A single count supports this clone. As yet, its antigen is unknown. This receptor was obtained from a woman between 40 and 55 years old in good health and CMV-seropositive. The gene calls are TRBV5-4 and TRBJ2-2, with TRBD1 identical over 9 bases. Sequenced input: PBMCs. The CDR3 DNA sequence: TGTGCCAGCAGCGCACTACAGGGGGCAGTGGCCGGGGAGCTGTTTTTT. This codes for CASSALQGAVAGELFF.